These T cell receptor beta chains were read from a single sample in a study of T cell changes during pregnancy in multiple sclerosis. Only in-frame clones appear in the TCRdb table, and some are missing; sequencing was by immunoSEQ multiplex PCR. The sample includes 65,000 to 95,000 clones, 94% of them seen just once. Material: peripheral blood, obtained in the second trimester of pregnancy. These receptor sequences come from a female donor in good health, enrolled as a control in a pregnancy study. Both conserved end residues are part of each CDR3. The order of the fields is clone size, V gene, J gene, D gene, CDR3 protein, CDR3 DNA. A D gene is named only where the DNA matches it firmly. Size is omitted from some rows. Given values are once, few, many or a class for expanded clones.

abundance: -; v_gene: TRBV2; j_gene: TRBJ2-6; d_gene: -; CDR3aa: CASTGGAGFPPTGANVLTF; CDR3nt: TGTGCCAGCACCGGAGGGGCAGGATTTCCCCCCACGGGGGCCAACGTCCTGACTTTC
abundance: -; v_gene: TRBV15; j_gene: TRBJ2-1; d_gene: -; CDR3aa: CATSRRNDEQFF; CDR3nt: TGTGCCACCAGCAGGAGGAACGATGAGCAGTTCTTC
abundance: -; v_gene: TRBV11-3; j_gene: TRBJ1-1; d_gene: -; CDR3aa: CASSVDRNTEAFF; CDR3nt: TGTGCCAGCAGCGTTGACAGGAACACTGAAGCTTTCTTT
abundance: -; v_gene: TRBV27; j_gene: TRBJ1-4; d_gene: -; CDR3aa: CASRGQIWEKLFF; CDR3nt: TGTGCCAGCAGAGGACAGATTTGGGAAAAACTGTTTTTT
abundance: -; v_gene: TRBV2; j_gene: TRBJ2-1; d_gene: TRBD2; CDR3aa: CAGRGGSTYNEQFF; CDR3nt: TGTGCCGGGCGGGGGGGGAGCACCTACAATGAGCAGTTCTTC
abundance: -; v_gene: TRBV2; j_gene: TRBJ1-1; d_gene: -; CDR3aa: CASSEGLPPRAFF; CDR3nt: TGTGCCAGCAGTGAAGGGCTTCCACCTAGAGCTTTCTTT
abundance: -; v_gene: TRBV19; j_gene: TRBJ1-2; d_gene: TRBD1; CDR3aa: CASSGTATNYGYTF; CDR3nt: TGTGCCAGTAGTGGGACAGCTACTAACTATGGCTACACCTTC
abundance: -; v_gene: TRBV27; j_gene: TRBJ1-6; d_gene: -; CDR3aa: CASSLRQSSYNSPLHF; CDR3nt: TGTGCCAGCAGCCTAAGACAGAGCTCCTATAATTCACCCCTCCACTTT
abundance: -; v_gene: TRBV5-6; j_gene: TRBJ2-2; d_gene: -; CDR3aa: CASSPLLALNTGELFF; CDR3nt: TGTGCCAGCAGCCCACTACTAGCACTGAACACCGGGGAGCTGTTTTTT
abundance: -; v_gene: TRBV19; j_gene: TRBJ2-6; d_gene: -; CDR3aa: CASSIGTGLAGANVLTF; CDR3nt: TGTGCCAGTAGTATAGGAACAGGATTGGCTGGGGCCAACGTCCTGACTTTC
abundance: -; v_gene: TRBV4-1; j_gene: TRBJ2-2; d_gene: -; CDR3aa: CASRPLVQSSTGELFF; CDR3nt: TGCGCCAGCAGACCACTAGTACAGTCTTCCACCGGGGAGCTGTTTTTT
abundance: -; v_gene: TRBV5-1; j_gene: TRBJ2-3; d_gene: TRBD1; CDR3aa: CASSLGQAPDTQYF; CDR3nt: TGCGCCAGCAGCCTAGGACAGGCCCCAGATACGCAGTATTTT
abundance: -; v_gene: TRBV7-2; j_gene: TRBJ1-5; d_gene: -; CDR3aa: CASSQMGQGLGQPQHF; CDR3nt: TGTGCCAGCAGCCAGATGGGCCAGGGATTGGGTCAGCCCCAGCATTTT
abundance: -; v_gene: TRBV28; j_gene: TRBJ1-5; d_gene: TRBD1; CDR3aa: CASRPTGAGNQPQHF; CDR3nt: TGTGCCAGCAGGCCGACAGGGGCTGGCAATCAGCCCCAGCATTTT
abundance: -; v_gene: TRBV19; j_gene: TRBJ2-3; d_gene: -; CDR3aa: CASSLRALITDTQYF; CDR3nt: TGTGCCAGTAGTCTAAGAGCTCTAATCACAGATACGCAGTATTTT
abundance: -; v_gene: TRBV5-4; j_gene: TRBJ2-7; d_gene: TRBD1; CDR3aa: CASSPRGTATYEQYF; CDR3nt: TGTGCCAGCAGCCCCAGGGGGACGGCTACCTACGAGCAGTACTTC
abundance: -; v_gene: TRBV6-1; j_gene: TRBJ1-1; d_gene: TRBD1; CDR3aa: CASTRQGVTEAFF; CDR3nt: TGTGCCAGCACGAGACAGGGGGTTACTGAAGCTTTCTTT
abundance: -; v_gene: TRBV28; j_gene: TRBJ2-4; d_gene: -; CDR3aa: CASSFGELGGSDIQYF; CDR3nt: TGTGCCAGCAGTTTCGGGGAATTGGGGGGTTCCGACATTCAGTACTTC
abundance: -; v_gene: TRBV7-6; j_gene: TRBJ1-1; d_gene: -; CDR3aa: CASSLISMNTEAFF; CDR3nt: TGTGCCAGCAGCTTAATTAGTATGAACACTGAAGCTTTCTTT
abundance: -; v_gene: TRBV5-1; j_gene: TRBJ1-5; d_gene: -; CDR3aa: CASSLGGSGNQPQHF; CDR3nt: TGCGCCAGCAGCTTGGGTGGTAGTGGCAATCAGCCCCAGCATTTT
abundance: -; v_gene: TRBV29-1; j_gene: TRBJ2-1; d_gene: -; CDR3aa: CSVGHSYNEQFF; CDR3nt: TGCAGCGTTGGACACTCCTACAATGAGCAGTTCTTC
abundance: -; v_gene: TRBV5-6; j_gene: TRBJ2-7; d_gene: TRBD2; CDR3aa: CASSTGLGGYEQYF; CDR3nt: TGTGCCAGCAGCACGGGACTAGGGGGCTACGAGCAGTACTTC
abundance: -; v_gene: TRBV4-2; j_gene: TRBJ1-5; d_gene: TRBD1; CDR3aa: CASSQGQGFQPQHF; CDR3nt: TGTGCCAGCAGCCAAGGACAGGGGTTTCAGCCCCAGCATTTT
abundance: -; v_gene: TRBV2; j_gene: TRBJ2-2; d_gene: TRBD1; CDR3aa: CASSESGQGTGELFF; CDR3nt: TGTGCCAGCAGTGAATCCGGACAGGGTACCGGGGAGCTGTTTTTT
abundance: once; v_gene: TRBV9; j_gene: TRBJ2-7; d_gene: TRBD2; CDR3aa: CASSAGLAGELDEQYF; CDR3nt: TGTGCCAGCAGCGCCGGACTAGCGGGAGAACTAGACGAGCAGTACTTC
abundance: few; v_gene: TRBV28; j_gene: TRBJ2-7; d_gene: TRBD1; CDR3aa: CASSGQGWVSYEQYF; CDR3nt: TGTGCCAGCAGTGGACAGGGCTGGGTCTCCTACGAGCAGTACTTC
abundance: -; v_gene: TRBV2; j_gene: TRBJ2-2; d_gene: TRBD1; CDR3aa: CASMDRGNTGELFF; CDR3nt: TGTGCCAGCATGGACAGGGGGAACACCGGGGAGCTGTTTTTT
abundance: -; v_gene: TRBV30; j_gene: TRBJ2-1; d_gene: TRBD2; CDR3aa: CAWTRLAGYSYNEQFF; CDR3nt: TGTGCCTGGACTCGACTAGCGGGGTACTCCTACAATGAGCAGTTCTTC
abundance: -; v_gene: TRBV9; j_gene: TRBJ2-3; d_gene: TRBD2; CDR3aa: CASSVGSGSSGGTDTQYF; CDR3nt: TGTGCCAGCAGCGTAGGTAGCGGGAGTTCGGGGGGGACAGATACGCAGTATTTT
abundance: -; v_gene: TRBV19; j_gene: TRBJ2-1; d_gene: -; CDR3aa: CASSIRGNIYNEQFF; CDR3nt: TGTGCCAGTAGTATCCGCGGGAACATCTACAATGAGCAGTTCTTC
abundance: -; v_gene: TRBV5-6; j_gene: TRBJ2-3; d_gene: TRBD2; CDR3aa: CASSLGAGVKTDTQYF; CDR3nt: TGTGCCAGCAGCTTGGGAGCGGGAGTGAAAACAGATACGCAGTATTTT
abundance: -; v_gene: TRBV5-6; j_gene: TRBJ2-3; d_gene: -; CDR3aa: CASSLTAGDTQYF; CDR3nt: TGTGCCAGCAGCTTGACAGCCGGAGATACGCAGTATTTT
abundance: -; v_gene: TRBV18; j_gene: TRBJ2-3; d_gene: -; CDR3aa: CASSQDWEHTDTQYF; CDR3nt: TGTGCCAGCTCACAAGACTGGGAGCACACAGATACGCAGTATTTT
abundance: -; v_gene: TRBV28; j_gene: TRBJ2-7; d_gene: -; CDR3aa: CASSSREAERVYEQYF; CDR3nt: TGTGCCAGCAGTTCCAGAGAGGCTGAGCGGGTCTACGAGCAGTACTTC
abundance: once; v_gene: TRBV4-1; j_gene: TRBJ2-1; d_gene: TRBD1; CDR3aa: CASSQDRAGTGFYNEQFF; CDR3nt: TGCGCCAGCAGCCAAGATAGGGCCGGGACAGGGTTCTACAATGAGCAGTTCTTC
abundance: -; v_gene: TRBV11-1; j_gene: TRBJ2-1; d_gene: -; CDR3aa: CASSLPGRQDKFF; CDR3nt: TGTGCCAGCAGCCTCCCGGGAAGGCAGGATAAGTTCTTC
abundance: -; v_gene: TRBV27; j_gene: TRBJ2-2; d_gene: -; CDR3aa: CASSPGVNTGELFF; CDR3nt: TGTGCCAGCAGTCCAGGGGTGAACACCGGGGAGCTGTTTTTT
abundance: -; v_gene: TRBV28; j_gene: TRBJ2-7; d_gene: -; CDR3aa: CASSYLDGQRYEQYF; CDR3nt: TGTGCCAGCAGTTACCTGGACGGACAACGCTACGAGCAGTACTTC
abundance: -; v_gene: TRBV18; j_gene: TRBJ2-4; d_gene: TRBD1; CDR3aa: CASSPRGAKNIQYF; CDR3nt: TGTGCCAGCTCACCCAGGGGGGCCAAAAACATTCAGTACTTC
abundance: -; v_gene: TRBV28; j_gene: TRBJ1-1; d_gene: -; CDR3aa: CASSLVDTEAFF; CDR3nt: TGTGCCAGCAGTTTAGTCGACACTGAAGCTTTCTTT
abundance: -; v_gene: TRBV23-1; j_gene: TRBJ2-7; d_gene: -; CDR3aa: CASSQNPSGDGWDEQYF; CDR3nt: TGCGCCAGCAGTCAGAATCCCTCGGGGGACGGATGGGACGAGCAGTACTTC
abundance: -; v_gene: TRBV27; j_gene: TRBJ2-3; d_gene: -; CDR3aa: CASSLGGGGTDTQYF; CDR3nt: TGTGCCAGCAGTTTAGGGGGAGGCGGCACAGATACGCAGTATTTT
abundance: -; v_gene: TRBV4-1; j_gene: TRBJ2-6; d_gene: TRBD2; CDR3aa: CASSQEPMTSGGAGANVLTF; CDR3nt: TGCGCCAGCAGCCAAGAACCCATGACTAGCGGGGGAGCTGGGGCCAACGTCCTGACTTTC
abundance: -; v_gene: TRBV2; j_gene: TRBJ2-1; d_gene: TRBD2; CDR3aa: CASSALAGGRINEQFF; CDR3nt: TGTGCCAGCAGTGCACTAGCGGGAGGGAGAATCAATGAGCAGTTCTTC
abundance: -; v_gene: TRBV2; j_gene: TRBJ1-5; d_gene: -; CDR3aa: CASSADSNYQPQHF; CDR3nt: TGTGCCAGCAGTGCGGACAGTAACTATCAGCCCCAGCATTTT
abundance: -; v_gene: TRBV28; j_gene: TRBJ2-7; d_gene: -; CDR3aa: CASSTGGGYYEQYF; CDR3nt: TGTGCCAGCTCTACAGGGGGAGGGTATTACGAGCAGTACTTC
abundance: -; v_gene: TRBV4-2; j_gene: TRBJ1-4; d_gene: -; CDR3aa: CASSQEEGKLFF; CDR3nt: TGTGCCAGCAGCCAAGAAGAGGGAAAACTGTTTTTT
abundance: -; v_gene: TRBV6-5; j_gene: TRBJ1-5; d_gene: -; CDR3aa: CASSPSMGSGQPQHF; CDR3nt: TGTGCCAGCAGTCCCTCGATGGGGTCAGGGCAGCCCCAGCATTTT
abundance: once; v_gene: TRBV19; j_gene: TRBJ2-3; d_gene: TRBD2; CDR3aa: CASSPQLAATQYF; CDR3nt: TGTGCCAGTAGTCCTCAACTAGCGGCAACGCAGTATTTT
abundance: -; v_gene: TRBV19; j_gene: TRBJ1-5; d_gene: -; CDR3aa: CASARTFREQPQHF; CDR3nt: TGTGCCAGTGCTCGGACATTTCGGGAGCAGCCCCAGCATTTT
abundance: -; v_gene: TRBV7-6; j_gene: TRBJ2-4; d_gene: -; CDR3aa: CASSPKHTGKNIQYF; CDR3nt: TGTGCCAGCAGCCCAAAGCATACAGGCAAAAACATTCAGTACTTC
abundance: few; v_gene: TRBV5-6; j_gene: TRBJ1-2; d_gene: -; CDR3aa: CASSYDNTGFDGYTF; CDR3nt: TGTGCCAGCAGCTACGACAATACAGGTTTTGATGGCTACACCTTC
abundance: -; v_gene: TRBV6-1; j_gene: TRBJ2-7; d_gene: -; CDR3aa: CASSDKNYEQYF; CDR3nt: TGTGCCAGCAGTGACAAAAACTACGAGCAGTACTTC
abundance: -; v_gene: TRBV10-1; j_gene: TRBJ2-1; d_gene: -; CDR3aa: CASSDEIRVF; CDR3nt: TGCGCCAGCAGTGACGAGATACGGGTCTTC
abundance: -; v_gene: TRBV5-1; j_gene: TRBJ2-7; d_gene: -; CDR3aa: CASSLEAYEQYF; CDR3nt: TGCGCCAGCAGCTTGGAAGCTTACGAGCAGTACTTC